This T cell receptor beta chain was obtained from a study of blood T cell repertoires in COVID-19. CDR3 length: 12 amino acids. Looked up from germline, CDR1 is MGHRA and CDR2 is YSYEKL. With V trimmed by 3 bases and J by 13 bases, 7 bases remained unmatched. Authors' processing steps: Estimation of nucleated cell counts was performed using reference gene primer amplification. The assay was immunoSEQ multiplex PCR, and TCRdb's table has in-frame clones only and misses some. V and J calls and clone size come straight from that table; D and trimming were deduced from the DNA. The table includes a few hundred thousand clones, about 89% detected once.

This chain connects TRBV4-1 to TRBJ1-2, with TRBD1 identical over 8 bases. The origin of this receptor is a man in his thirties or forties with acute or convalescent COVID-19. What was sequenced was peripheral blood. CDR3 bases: TGCGCCAGCAGCCAGGAGGACAGGGCCCTCACCTTC. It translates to CASSQEDRALTF.